This is a list of T cell receptor beta chains from one sample in a study of cytomegalovirus exposure and HLA in healthy donors. Clones were sequenced by immunoSEQ multiplex PCR, and TCRdb holds only the in-frame ones, with some missing. Found here are roughly 150,000 clones, about 70% of them singletons; the top ten hold roughly 10%. The sequenced sample was PBMCs. These receptors were taken from a man aged 25 to 40 in good health and CMV-seropositive. Each CDR3 is given with its conserved first and last residue. Fields, in order: D gene, J gene, V gene, clone size, CDR3 length, CDR3 DNA, CDR3 protein. The D gene is left open where the match is weak. Size is omitted from some rows. Given values are once, few, many or a class for expanded clones.

D: TRBD2
J: TRBJ2-1
V: TRBV28
size: few
length: 14
DNA: TGTGCCAGCAGGGGGACTAGCGATTACAATGAGCAGTTCTTC
CDR3: CASRGTSDYNEQFF

D: .
J: TRBJ1-5
V: TRBV29-1
size: .
length: 12
DNA: TGCAGCGCCGGACAGTGGGGTCAGCCCCAGCATTTT
CDR3: CSAGQWGQPQHF

D: .
J: TRBJ2-7
V: TRBV6-1
size: .
length: 13
DNA: TGTGCCAGCAGTAGGGGATCATACTACGAGCAGTACTTC
CDR3: CASSRGSYYEQYF

D: TRBD1
J: TRBJ1-5
V: TRBV30
size: .
length: 15
DNA: TGTGCCTGGAGTCCATCGGACAGGGTCTATCAGCCCCAGCATTTT
CDR3: CAWSPSDRVYQPQHF

D: TRBD1
J: TRBJ1-1
V: TRBV7-9
size: .
length: 15
DNA: TGTTCCAGTAAAGAACAGGGGGACTTGAACACTGAAGCTTTCTTT
CDR3: CSSKEQGDLNTEAFF

D: TRBD1
J: TRBJ1-3
V: TRBV5-6
size: .
length: 17
DNA: TGTGCCAGCAGCTCCTCCGGGACAGCGAACTCTGGAAACACCATATATTTT
CDR3: CASSSSGTANSGNTIYF

D: TRBD2
J: TRBJ2-1
V: TRBV5-8
size: .
length: 14
DNA: TGTGCCAGCACACTAGCGAGCTCCTACAATGAGCAGTTCTTC
CDR3: CASTLASSYNEQFF

D: TRBD1
J: TRBJ1-4
V: TRBV2
size: .
length: 15
DNA: TGTGCCAGCATTGAGACAGGGGGGCTCAATGAAAAACTGTTTTTT
CDR3: CASIETGGLNEKLFF

D: .
J: TRBJ2-5
V: TRBV6-5
size: .
length: 13
DNA: TGTGCCAGCAAAGGAGATTACCAAGAGACCCAGTACTTC
CDR3: CASKGDYQETQYF

D: .
J: TRBJ2-2
V: TRBV4-2
size: .
length: 16
DNA: TGTGCCAGCAGCCAAGATGGCGGCCCGAACACCGGGGAGCTGTTTTTT
CDR3: CASSQDGGPNTGELFF

D: TRBD1
J: TRBJ1-4
V: TRBV6-5
size: once
length: 15
DNA: TGTGCCAGCAGAAACAGCGGCCAGGGGGCTAGGGAACTGTTTTTT
CDR3: CASRNSGQGARELFF

D: .
J: TRBJ2-7
V: TRBV5-1
size: once
length: 14
DNA: TGCGCCAGCAGCACCCCCTCCCCGAGGGAAGAGCAGTACTTC
CDR3: CASSTPSPREEQYF

D: .
J: TRBJ1-1
V: TRBV21-1
size: .
length: 14
DNA: TGTGCCAGCAGCATCCCCGGGACAGTCACTGAAGCTTTCTTT
CDR3: CASSIPGTVTEAFF

D: .
J: TRBJ2-7
V: TRBV7-9
size: .
length: 17
DNA: TGTGCCAGCAGCTTCCTGTATAGCGGAACCGAGTCCTACGAGCAGTACTTC
CDR3: CASSFLYSGTESYEQYF

D: .
J: TRBJ2-3
V: TRBV27
size: .
length: 14
DNA: TGTGCCAGCACTAGGGGCAGAAGCACAGATACGCAGTATTTT
CDR3: CASTRGRSTDTQYF

D: .
J: TRBJ2-7
V: TRBV4-1
size: .
length: 15
DNA: TGCGCCAGCAGCCAGCTCAGCGGTAGCTCCTACGAGCAGTACTTC
CDR3: CASSQLSGSSYEQYF

D: TRBD1
J: TRBJ1-1
V: TRBV12-5
size: .
length: 14
DNA: TGTGCTAGTGGTTGGGACAGGGGCAACACTGAAGCTTTCTTT
CDR3: CASGWDRGNTEAFF

D: .
J: TRBJ2-7
V: TRBV2
size: .
length: 14
DNA: TGTGCCGGACGACAGAGGTTAGGCAGCTACGAGCAGTACTTC
CDR3: CAGRQRLGSYEQYF

D: .
J: TRBJ2-3
V: TRBV28
size: .
length: 14
DNA: TGTGCCAGCAGTTTAGCGCAGGGTGGAGATACGCAGTATTTT
CDR3: CASSLAQGGDTQYF

D: .
J: TRBJ1-6
V: TRBV5-1
size: .
length: 14
DNA: TGCGCCAGCGGGGGGACGGCGGATAATTCACCCCTCCACTTT
CDR3: CASGGTADNSPLHF

D: .
J: TRBJ2-3
V: TRBV9
size: .
length: 14
DNA: TGTGCCAGCAGCGTAGAACCGGGGATGGATACGCAGTATTTT
CDR3: CASSVEPGMDTQYF

D: TRBD2
J: TRBJ2-7
V: TRBV6-5
size: .
length: 16
DNA: TGTGCCAGCAGTTACGCCGGTGGTAGCGGGAGCTACGAGCAGTACTTC
CDR3: CASSYAGGSGSYEQYF

D: TRBD1
J: TRBJ1-1
V: TRBV7-9
size: .
length: 14
DNA: TGTGCCAGCGACTTGACAGGGTCGAACACTGAAGCTTTCTTT
CDR3: CASDLTGSNTEAFF

D: TRBD1
J: TRBJ2-1
V: TRBV10-3
size: .
length: 15
DNA: TGTGCCATCAGGATTGCCGGGACAGGGTACAATGAGCAGTTCTTC
CDR3: CAIRIAGTGYNEQFF

D: .
J: TRBJ2-1
V: TRBV7-2
size: .
length: 13
DNA: TGTGCCAGCAGCTTAGCGCGGTCGGCCCCCCCGTTCTTC
CDR3: CASSLARSAPPFF

D: TRBD1
J: TRBJ1-6
V: TRBV5-6
size: .
length: 15
DNA: TGTGCCAGCAGCTACAGGGACAGGCTGAATTCACCCCTCCACTTT
CDR3: CASSYRDRLNSPLHF

D: .
J: TRBJ1-1
V: TRBV7-6
size: .
length: 13
DNA: TGTGCCAGCGGGGGGTTAATCGGCACTGAAGCTTTCTTT
CDR3: CASGGLIGTEAFF

D: TRBD1
J: TRBJ1-1
V: TRBV2
size: few
length: 14
DNA: TGTGCCAGCAATCGACAGGGAGGTAGGACTGAAGCTTTCTTT
CDR3: CASNRQGGRTEAFF